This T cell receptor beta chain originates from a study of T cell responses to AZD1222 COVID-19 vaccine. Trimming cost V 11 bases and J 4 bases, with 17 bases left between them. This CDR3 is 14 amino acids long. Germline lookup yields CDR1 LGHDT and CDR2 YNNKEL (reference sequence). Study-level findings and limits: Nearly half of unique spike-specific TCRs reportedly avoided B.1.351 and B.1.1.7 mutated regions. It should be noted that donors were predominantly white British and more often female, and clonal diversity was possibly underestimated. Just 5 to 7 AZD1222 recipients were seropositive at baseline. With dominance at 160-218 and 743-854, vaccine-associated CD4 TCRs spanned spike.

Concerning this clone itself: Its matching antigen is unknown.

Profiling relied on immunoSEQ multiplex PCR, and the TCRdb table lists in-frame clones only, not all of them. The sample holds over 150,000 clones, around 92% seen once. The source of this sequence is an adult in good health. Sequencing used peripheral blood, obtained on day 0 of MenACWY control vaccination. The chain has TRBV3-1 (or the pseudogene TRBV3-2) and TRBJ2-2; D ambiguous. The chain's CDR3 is CAPVRVSGTGELFF. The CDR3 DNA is TGTGCCCCCGTCAGAGTTTCGGGCACCGGGGAGCTGTTTTTT.